This T cell receptor (beta chain) originates from a study of Ad26.COV2.S vaccination and SARS-CoV-2 variants. Profiling relied on immunoSEQ multiplex PCR, and the TCRdb table lists in-frame clones only, not all of them. The data contain some 640,000 clones, approximately 88% of them singletons. This clone was detected only a few times. Treatment specified: roughly 20 received Ad26.COV2.S at low or high dose, single or two shots; 5 received placebo; per-sample allocation not given. It was on day 63 after the first vaccine or placebo injection that samples were taken. Germline lookup yields CDR1 LGHDT and CDR2 YNNKEL (reference sequence). This CDR3 contains 14 residues. Trimming removed 4 bases at V and 8 bases at J, with 17 bases between.

The chain uses TRBV3-1 (or the pseudogene TRBV3-2) and TRBJ1-1; D is perhaps TRBD1 (6 bases). The receptor's source is a person between 18 and 59 years old who received the Ad26.COV2.S COVID-19 vaccine or a placebo. Sequenced here: peripheral blood, sampled in a trial of Ad26.COV2.S vaccine versus placebo. This CDR3 is CASSRMGGAYEAFF. DNA of the CDR3: TGTGCCAGCAGCCGGATGGGGGGGGCTTACGAAGCTTTCTTT.